This TCR beta chain stems from a study of T cell clones after liver transplantation. This CDR3 has 13 residues. The germline V and J ends were trimmed by 7 bases and 7 bases, with 16 bases remaining between them. Germline V CDR1 and CDR2: MDHEN, SYDVKM. Clones were sequenced by immunoSEQ multiplex PCR, and TCRdb holds only the in-frame ones, with some missing. The table lists about 75,000 clones, roughly 84% of them singletons. The sample holds a few counts of this clone. The starting material was CD4+ T cells from blood, obtained roughly 50 months after liver transplant. The sequence came from a human patient who received a liver transplant. The graft donor may have given rise to some T cells. This chain joins TRBV28 and TRBJ1-2, with a possible D match to TRBD1 (6 bases). DNA for the CDR3: TGTGCCAGCAAGGCGGACAGATCATCTGGCTACACCTTC. Residues: CASKADRSSGYTF.